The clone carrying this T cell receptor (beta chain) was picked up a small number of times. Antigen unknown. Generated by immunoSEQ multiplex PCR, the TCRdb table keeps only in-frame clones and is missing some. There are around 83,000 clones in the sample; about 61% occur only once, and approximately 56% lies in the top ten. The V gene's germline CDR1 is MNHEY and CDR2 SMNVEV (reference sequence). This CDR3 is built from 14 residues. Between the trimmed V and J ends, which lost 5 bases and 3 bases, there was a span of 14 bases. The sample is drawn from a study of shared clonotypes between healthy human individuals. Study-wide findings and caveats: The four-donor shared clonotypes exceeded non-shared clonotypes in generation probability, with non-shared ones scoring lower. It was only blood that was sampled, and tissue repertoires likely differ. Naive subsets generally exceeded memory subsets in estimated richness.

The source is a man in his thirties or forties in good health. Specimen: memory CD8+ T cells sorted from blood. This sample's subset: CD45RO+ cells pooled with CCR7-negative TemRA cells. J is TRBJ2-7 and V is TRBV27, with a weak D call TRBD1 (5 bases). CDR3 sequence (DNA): TGTGCCAGCAGTGACTCAGGGTTTTTCTACGAGCAGTACTTC. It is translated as CASSDSGFFYEQYF.